This TCR beta chain was identified in a study of Ad26.COV2.S vaccination and SARS-CoV-2 variants. The length of the CDR3 is 18 residues. Trimming took off 0 bases at V and 6 bases at J, with 22 bases between the two ends. Germline loops: CDR1 MNHNS, CDR2 SASEGT. For this clone: Its antigen is not known.

Study-wide findings and caveats: Analyses that measured TCR breadth and depth may have underestimated total T cell responses. Spike-specific TCR breadth in vaccine recipients exceeded that seen in placebo recipients.

Produced via immunoSEQ multiplex PCR; TCRdb's table is partial and in-frame only. The sample shows about 350,000 clones, roughly 94% of them seen only once. The sample was peripheral blood, taken after recovery from COVID-19. The source of this sequence is a human donor who had recovered from COVID-19. The J gene is TRBJ2-3, the V gene TRBV6-1; possibly TRBD1 or TRBD2 for D (6 bases each). CDR3 bases: TGTGCCAGCAGTGAAGCGCTCCCAGGACGGACCGGGGGCGATACGCAGTATTTT. Translating gives CASSEALPGRTGGDTQYF.